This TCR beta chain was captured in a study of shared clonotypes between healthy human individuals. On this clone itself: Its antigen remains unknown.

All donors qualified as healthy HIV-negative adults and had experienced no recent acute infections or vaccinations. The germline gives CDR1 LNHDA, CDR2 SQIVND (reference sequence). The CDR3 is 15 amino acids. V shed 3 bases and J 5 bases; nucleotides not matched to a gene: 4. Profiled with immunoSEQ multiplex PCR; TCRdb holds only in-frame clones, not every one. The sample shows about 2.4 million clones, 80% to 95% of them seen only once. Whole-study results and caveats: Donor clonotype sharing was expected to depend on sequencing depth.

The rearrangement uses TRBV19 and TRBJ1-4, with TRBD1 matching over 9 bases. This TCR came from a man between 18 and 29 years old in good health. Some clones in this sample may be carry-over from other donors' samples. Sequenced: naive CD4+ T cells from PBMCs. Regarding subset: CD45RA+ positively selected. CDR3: CASSIFGQGNEKLFF. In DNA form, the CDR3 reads TGTGCCAGTAGTATTTTTGGACAGGGGAATGAAAAACTGTTTTTT.